This T cell receptor beta chain was obtained from a study of T cell responses to AZD1222 COVID-19 vaccine. Study observations and caveats: Spike-specific TCR breadth rose after two AZD1222 doses, and depth rose as well.

Profiled with immunoSEQ multiplex PCR; TCRdb holds only in-frame clones, not every one. The sample carries 90,000 to 130,000 clones, around 81% recorded once. Concerning this clone: Its specificity is not known.

Germline CDR1 is MNHEY and CDR2 is SVGAGI. CDR3 length: 13 residues. The ends were cut back, 6 bases at V and 4 bases at J, with 12 bases in the middle. The chain joins TRBV6-5 to TRBJ1-2; D not resolved. The clonotype was recovered from an adult in good health. The sample here was peripheral blood, taken on day 0 of AZD1222 vaccination. CDR3 sequence (DNA): TGTGCCAGCAGAACGACGGCAGTCTATGGCTACACCTTC. Residues: CASRTTAVYGYTF.